The 26 T cell receptor beta chains in this list originate from one sample, sequenced in a study of vaccination and CD4 T cells after COVID-19. Cultured CD4+ T-cell DNA underwent Oncomine TCR Beta short-read sequencing. TCRdb recomputed calls from the PCR reads with MiXCR, one row per CDR3 protein. Of about 18,000 distinct CDR3 sequences in the sample, 50% to 65% are singletons; the top ten hold more than 6%. These receptors' targets are unknown. Stated treatment: approximately 10-day PBMC culture with coronavirus spike peptide pools or control peptides (ViraFEST assay). The sample in question was CD4+ T cells from blood, cultured in vitro, obtained before SARS-CoV-2 vaccination. The receptors were sampled from a human donor who had recovered from COVID-19.

This clonotype was found a few times. The chain couples TRBV7-9 to TRBJ1-2, with a possible D match to TRBD1 (5 bases). The CDR3 sequence is 15 residues long. Germline CDR1 SEHNR, CDR2 FQNEAQ (reference sequence). Trimming took off 1 base at V and 3 bases at J, with 12 bases between the two ends. The CDR3: CASSLGQSPHYGYTF. In DNA form, the CDR3 reads TGTGCCAGCAGCTTAGGACAGAGCCCCCACTATGGCTACACCTTC.

V gene TRBV10-3 combines with J gene TRBJ2-1; no reliable D call. Germline CDR1 reads ENHRY; CDR2 reads SYGVKD. This CDR3 comprises 14 residues. Trimming removed 7 bases from V and 4 bases from J, with 14 bases in between. CDR3 coding DNA: TGTGCCATCAAGTATTCTGAGGTTTACAATGAGCAGTTCTTC. This codes for CAIKYSEVYNEQFF.

This rearrangement joins TRBV5-4 to TRBJ2-5; tentatively, D is TRBD2 (7 bases). V was pared by 2 bases and J by 3 bases, with 8 bases between. The CDR3 has 13 amino acids. Germline V gene sequence: CDR1 SGHNT, CDR2 YYREEE (reference sequence). The CDR3 sequence: CASSLGGEETQYF. CDR3 DNA sequence: TGTGCCAGCAGCTTAGGGGGGGAAGAGACCCAGTACTTC.

This chain connects TRBV24-1 to TRBJ2-3; D is tentatively TRBD1 or TRBD2 (5 bases each). V lost 6 bases to trimming and J lost 3 bases, with 18 bases between them. The CDR3 consists of 16 residues. Germline V CDR1 and CDR2: KGHDR, SFDVKD. For the CDR3, the DNA is TGTGCCACCAGTACTGGGGGTCAGGGTGGAACAGATACGCAGTATTTT. Translated, it gives CATSTGGQGGTDTQYF.

The V gene is TRBV20-1, the J gene TRBJ2-1, with 13 bases fitting TRBD2. Germline CDR1 and CDR2: DFQATT and SNEGSKA (reference sequence). The CDR3 sequence is 16 residues long. The junction had 6 bases not matched to a gene; V was cut back by 2 bases and J by 5 bases. The CDR3 sequence: CSARLGLAGIDNEQFF. CDR3 nucleotides: TGCAGTGCTAGATTGGGACTAGCGGGGATAGACAATGAGCAGTTCTTC.

The V call is TRBV2, the J call TRBJ1-2, with TRBD1 matching over 9 bases. The germline CDR1 and CDR2 sequences are SNHLY and FYNNEI. This CDR3 is built from 14 residues. V lost 3 bases and J lost 8; bases outside the gene matches: 7. The CDR3 is CASSDDGQGSGYTF. The CDR3, as DNA: TGTGCCAGCAGTGATGACGGACAGGGGAGCGGCTACACCTTC.

The chain joins TRBV20-1 to TRBJ2-7, with 11 positions matching TRBD1. CDR3 length: 14 residues. The germline gives CDR1 DFQATT, CDR2 SNEGSKA (reference sequence). The J segment lost 4 bases and the V segment lost 8 bases, leaving 10 bases of the junction unmatched. The CDR3 spells CSNERTGGLYEQYF. The DNA for the CDR3 is TGCAGTAACGAACGGACAGGGGGCTTATACGAGCAGTACTTC.

The chain has TRBV6-1 and TRBJ1-3; unclear D gene. Germline V gene sequence: CDR1 MNHNS, CDR2 SASEGT. This CDR3 has 14 residues. The ends were cut back, 6 bases at V and 0 bases at J, with 9 bases in the middle. CDR3 bases: TGTGCCAGCAGGAGACAACTCTCTGGAAACACCATATATTTT. This gives the protein CASRRQLSGNTIYF.

The chain couples TRBV19 to TRBJ2-5, with TRBD2 as a possible D gene (5 bases). V lost 3 bases, J lost 2 bases, and 16 bases lay in between. Looked up from germline, CDR1 is LNHDA and CDR2 is SQIVND (reference sequence). The CDR3 runs to 16 residues. The DNA of the CDR3 is TGTGCCAGTAGTATGACCAGCACTAGATTTCAAGAGACCCAGTACTTC. Translated, it gives CASSMTSTRFQETQYF.

This clonotype was seen a few times. The rearrangement uses TRBV20-1 and TRBJ1-2; no clear D gene. Trimming removed 3 bases from V and 8 bases from J, with 19 bases in between. The CDR3 totals 14 residues. The germline V gene has CDR1 DFQATT and CDR2 SNEGSKA (reference sequence). The CDR3 is CSARETSRAGGYTF. CDR3 nucleotide sequence: TGCAGTGCTAGGGAGACCTCACGGGCCGGGGGCTACACCTTC.

In this sample, this clonotype turned up a few times. CDR3 sequence (DNA): TGTGCCAGTAGTACCGTCGGGATGGACTCTGGAAACACCATATATTTT. Encoded protein: CASSTVGMDSGNTIYF. The chain uses TRBV19 and TRBJ1-3; no reliable D call. Germline V gives CDR1 LNHDA, CDR2 SQIVND (reference sequence). The CDR3 length is 16 residues. Trimming removed 4 bases from V and 0 bases from J, with 13 bases in between.

This clonotype was detected a few times. The rearrangement joins TRBV20-1 to TRBJ2-1; D not certain. The CDR3 is 13 amino acids. The germline V gene encodes CDR1 DFQATT and CDR2 SNEGSKA (reference sequence). Trimming removed 4 bases from V and 0 bases from J, with 7 bases in between. The CDR3 here is CSATHSSYNEQFF. The CDR3 DNA is TGCAGTGCTACACACAGCTCCTACAATGAGCAGTTCTTC.

V gene TRBV20-1 combines with J gene TRBJ2-5, with no clear D. Germline values: CDR1 DFQATT, CDR2 SNEGSKA (reference sequence). V lost 6 bases and J lost 5, with 13 bases in between. The CDR3 runs 12 residues. The CDR3 DNA follows: TGCAGTGCAACCACTTTCGGGGAGACCCAGTACTTC. It translates to CSATTFGETQYF.

This chain connects TRBV30 to TRBJ2-7, with 7 bases that match TRBD2. Germline V gives CDR1 GTSNPN, CDR2 SVGIG (reference sequence). The CDR3 runs to 11 residues. V gave up 5 bases and J gave up 7 bases; unmatched junction bases: 5. CDR3 protein: CAWAWRGEQYF. The CDR3, as DNA: TGTGCCTGGGCTTGGCGGGGGGAGCAGTACTTC.

The chain uses TRBV7-8 and TRBJ1-1, with 8 bases that match TRBD1. The V gene end was trimmed by 5 bases and the J gene end by 5 bases; junction bases not matched to a gene: 10. CDR3 size: 15 residues. Germline-derived CDR1 and CDR2 are SGHVS and FQNEAQ. The CDR3 here is CASSDATGVFTEAFF. CDR3 DNA: TGTGCCAGCAGCGACGCGACAGGGGTTTTTACTGAAGCTTTCTTT.

The V call is TRBV7-6, the J call TRBJ2-5; maybe TRBD2 (5 bases). Germline V gene data show CDR1 as SGHVS and CDR2 as FNYEAQ. The CDR3 length is 16 residues. Trimming left V 5 bases short and J 5 bases short, with 21 bases between. CDR3: CASSQKYYGERETQYF. The CDR3 bases are TGTGCCAGCAGCCAAAAATACTATGGGGAGCGGGAGACCCAGTACTTC.

The V call is TRBV7-2, the J call TRBJ1-6; D is unresolved. The CDR3 spans 13 residues. V was clipped by 9 bases and J by 11 bases, with 17 bases between them. In germline, CDR1 is SGHTA, CDR2 FQGNSA. The CDR3 loop reads CASSYSGEPPLHF. In DNA, the CDR3 is TGTGCCAGTTCTTATAGCGGAGAGCCACCCCTCCACTTT.

The V and J genes are TRBV7-3 and TRBJ2-7; a possible D gene is TRBD2 (5 bases). The CDR3 totals 14 residues. Germline CDR1 is SGHTA and CDR2 is FQGTGA. Trimming removed 4 bases from V and 11 bases from J, with 21 bases in between. The chain's CDR3 is CASSSTPDWRNEYF. The CDR3 DNA sequence: TGTGCCAGCAGCTCGACGCCGGACTGGCGAAATGAGTACTTC.

This chain links TRBV6-1 with TRBJ1-5; no firm D call. CDR3 length equals 14 residues. V was clipped by 3 bases and J by 0 bases, with 6 bases between them. CDR1 and CDR2 (germline): MNHNS, SASEGT. Here the CDR3 DNA reads TGTGCCAGCAGTGACATCAATAGCAATCAGCCCCAGCATTTT. Its translation: CASSDINSNQPQHF.

The rearrangement links TRBV11-1 to TRBJ2-3; 8 nucleotides align to TRBD1. There are 15 residues in the CDR3. V shed 4 bases, J shed 5 bases, and the junction held 8 bases outside the gene matches. Germline CDR1 SGHAT, CDR2 FQDESV (reference sequence). The CDR3 DNA follows: TGTGCCAGCAGCTCCTCTCAGGGGGCGGTAGATACGCAGTATTTT. Its translation: CASSSSQGAVDTQYF. Filled out from reference TRBV11-1 and TRBJ2-3, the complete variable domain reads EAEVAQSPRYKITEKSQAVAFWCDPISGHATLYWYRQILGQGPELLVQFQDESVVDDSQLPKDRFSAERLKGVDSTLKIQPAELGDSAMYLCASSSSQGAVDTQYFGPGTRLTVL.

The rearrangement links TRBV14 to TRBJ1-6, with TRBD1 matching 8 bases. The germline V gene has CDR1 SGHDN and CDR2 FVKESK. Unmatched junction bases numbered 13, after V lost 2 bases and J lost 4 bases. This CDR3 comprises 19 residues. The CDR3 reads CASSQFWTGSGTYNSPLHF. The CDR3 DNA reads as TGTGCCAGCAGCCAATTTTGGACAGGGTCGGGAACATATAATTCACCCCTCCACTTT.

J is TRBJ1-5 and V is TRBV10-3; D is uncertain. V dropped 0 bases and J dropped 1 base, with 7 bases sitting between them. The CDR3 runs to 15 residues. Germline V gene lookup returns CDR1 ENHRY and CDR2 SYGVKD. The CDR3: CAISESRGSNQPQHF. In DNA, the CDR3 is TGTGCCATCAGTGAGTCGCGAGGAAGCAATCAGCCCCAGCATTTT.

The chain is built from TRBV28 and TRBJ1-3; the D is unclear. Germline V lookup: CDR1 MDHEN, CDR2 SYDVKM. The V gene lost 2 bases and the J gene lost 0 bases, with 11 bases spanning the gap. CDR3 size: 16 residues. CDR3 region: CASSLRTVDSGNTIYF. The DNA for the CDR3 is TGTGCCAGCAGTTTAAGGACTGTTGACTCTGGAAACACCATATATTTT.

The chain uses TRBV20-1 and TRBJ2-7, with D possibly matching TRBD2 (5 bases). Germline V CDR1 and CDR2: DFQATT, SNEGSKA (reference sequence). V gave up 0 bases and J gave up 3 bases, with 9 bases separating them. The length of the CDR3 is 13 residues. CDR3 residues: CSARENRDYEQYF. CDR3 bases: TGCAGTGCTAGAGAAAACCGGGACTACGAGCAGTACTTC.

This clonotype was found a few times. The chain combines TRBV7-2 with TRBJ2-3, with D perhaps TRBD2 (7 bases). Looked up from germline, CDR1 is SGHTA and CDR2 is FQGNSA. V was trimmed by 7 bases and J by 0 bases, leaving 20 bases between them. The CDR3 is 17 amino acids. The CDR3 protein is CASTRGAAGVSTDTQYF. The CDR3 coding sequence is TGTGCCAGCACGAGGGGGGCGGCGGGAGTTAGCACAGATACGCAGTATTTT.

CDR3 sequence: CASSASGTDNSPLHF. For the CDR3, the DNA is TGTGCCAGCAGTGCTTCCGGGACGGATAATTCACCCCTCCACTTT. The genes are TRBV27 and TRBJ1-6, with D tentatively TRBD1 (5 bases). Germline V gene data show CDR1 as MNHEY and CDR2 as SMNVEV (reference sequence). Trimming removed 5 bases from V and 5 bases from J, with 13 bases in between. The CDR3 spans 15 residues.